Listed below are T cell receptor beta chains from one sample, sequenced in a study of beta chain features in type 1 diabetes. Sequenced by immunoSEQ multiplex PCR; TCRdb stores in-frame clones only, minus some. The profile shows about 370,000 clones, about 15% of them singletons. Sequences were obtained from naive CD4+ T cells from blood. Receptor source: a woman aged 18-29 years in good health. Each CDR3 is given with its conserved first and last residue. The order of the fields is D gene, V gene, clone size, CDR3 length, J gene, CDR3 DNA, CDR3 protein. A D gene is named only where the DNA matches it firmly. Clone size appears in some rows only: once, few, many, or a class for an expanded clone.

NA	TRBV4-3	NA	15	TRBJ1-4	TGCGCCAGCAGCCAGTCAGTTTCAACTAATGAAAAACTGTTTTTT	CASSQSVSTNEKLFF
NA	TRBV7-9	NA	13	TRBJ1-3	TGTGCCAGCAGCTTAGCGCCAGAAAACACCATATATTTT	CASSLAPENTIYF
NA	TRBV18	NA	13	TRBJ2-7	TGTGCCAGTTCCGCCCGACAGACTGACGAGCAGTACTTC	CASSARQTDEQYF
TRBD2	TRBV9	few	16	TRBJ2-3	TGTGCCAGCAGCGTAGGGGCTAGCGGGAGGACAGATACGCAGTATTTT	CASSVGASGRTDTQYF
TRBD1	TRBV29-1	NA	14	TRBJ1-2	TGCAGCGCTTCGGACAGGGTCTGGGGCTATGGCTACACCTTC	CSASDRVWGYGYTF
TRBD1	TRBV9	NA	17	TRBJ1-2	TGTGCCAGCAGCGAGGGAGCTGGACAGGGGTCTTACTATGGCTACACCTTC	CASSEGAGQGSYYGYTF
NA	TRBV25-1	NA	14	TRBJ2-1	TGTGCCAGCAGTCCTCCTACCAACTACAATGAGCAGTTCTTC	CASSPPTNYNEQFF
NA	TRBV23-1	NA	18	TRBJ2-7	TGCGCCAGCACTTCATGTGAGGGCTTCCTTCCTTTCACCTACGAGCAGTACTTC	CASTSCEGFLPFTYEQYF
TRBD1	TRBV15	NA	13	TRBJ2-5	TGTGCCACCAGCAGGGGGACAGAAGAGACCCAGTACTTC	CATSRGTEETQYF
NA	TRBV9	few	15	TRBJ1-2	TGTGCCAGCAGCGTAGCTAGTCACCAAAACTATGGCTACACCTTC	CASSVASHQNYGYTF
NA	TRBV28	NA	13	TRBJ2-7	TGTGCCAGCAGCCGAGGCGCCGGCTACGAGCAGTACTTC	CASSRGAGYEQYF
NA	TRBV2	NA	17	TRBJ2-6	TGTGCCAGCACCCGCGAGACCAGGGTCTCTGGGGCCAACGTCCTGACTTTC	CASTRETRVSGANVLTF
NA	TRBV2	few	15	TRBJ2-1	TGTGCCAGCAGTGAAATAACAGGGAGCTACAATGAGCAGTTCTTC	CASSEITGSYNEQFF
NA	TRBV5-6	NA	13	TRBJ2-3	TGTGCCAGCACGGCCCACCTGAGGGATACGCAGTATTTT	CASTAHLRDTQYF
NA	TRBV7-9	NA	14	TRBJ2-1	TGTGCCAGCAGGCCATCGAGAGGGGGCAATGAGCAGTTCTTC	CASRPSRGGNEQFF
NA	TRBV6-5	NA	15	TRBJ1-2	TGTGCCAGCAGTTACTCGGTAGGGGGTTCCTATGGCTACACCTTC	CASSYSVGGSYGYTF
NA	TRBV18	few	15	TRBJ1-1	TGTGCCAGCTCACCGGGCAGGGGCCTGAACACTGAAGCTTTCTTT	CASSPGRGLNTEAFF
TRBD2	TRBV5-1	NA	15	TRBJ2-1	TGCGCCAGCAGCTTGGAACTAGCGGGAGGCAATGAGCAGTTCTTC	CASSLELAGGNEQFF
NA	TRBV18	NA	14	TRBJ1-2	TGTGCCAGCTCACCCGACAGGACTAACTATGGCTACACCTTC	CASSPDRTNYGYTF
NA	TRBV6-6	few	12	TRBJ1-1	TGTACCACCGGGACAACCAACACTGAAGCTTTCTTT	CTTGTTNTEAFF
NA	TRBV28	few	13	TRBJ2-3	TGTGCCAGCAGTTTCTCGGGCACAGATACGCAGTATTTT	CASSFSGTDTQYF
NA	TRBV18	NA	14	TRBJ1-5	TGTGCCAGCTCACCAGAGGGGGTAAGGCAGCCCCAGCATTTT	CASSPEGVRQPQHF
TRBD1	TRBV27	NA	15	TRBJ1-1	TGTGCCAGCAGTCCCTACAGGGGGCGGTGGACTGAAGCTTTCTTT	CASSPYRGRWTEAFF
NA	TRBV11-2	few	16	TRBJ2-1	TGTGCCAGCAGTTCACATCCCGGACTGGAGAACAATGAGCAGTTCTTC	CASSSHPGLENNEQFF
TRBD2	TRBV5-1	NA	15	TRBJ2-3	TGCGCCAGCAGCCGGCAGGGACTAGCTGCAGATACGCAGTATTTT	CASSRQGLAADTQYF
NA	TRBV9	few	13	TRBJ2-3	TGTGCCAGCAGCGTTGGGACTTTAGATACGCAGTATTTT	CASSVGTLDTQYF
TRBD2	TRBV29-1	NA	14	TRBJ2-1	TGCAGCGCCGTCGGACTAGCGGCGCCGGGTGAGCAGTTCTTC	CSAVGLAAPGEQFF
NA	TRBV7-9	NA	12	TRBJ2-1	TGTGCCAGCAGCTTAGCGGGGGCAGAGCAGTTCTTC	CASSLAGAEQFF
TRBD2	TRBV30	few	12	TRBJ2-1	TGTGCCTGGACTAGCGGGTACAATGAGCAGTTCTTC	CAWTSGYNEQFF
NA	TRBV19	few	16	TRBJ1-5	TGTGCCAGTAGTGCGATGACAGAACATAGCAATCAGCCCCAGCATTTT	CASSAMTEHSNQPQHF
NA	TRBV6-6	NA	12	TRBJ2-7	TGTGCCAGCAGCCCAGTCGAGGGCGAGCAGTACTTC	CASSPVEGEQYF
TRBD1	TRBV5-1	NA	14	TRBJ1-2	TGCGCCAGCAGCTTGGAGGACAGGGGGCATGGCTACACCTTC	CASSLEDRGHGYTF
TRBD2	TRBV7-2	NA	16	TRBJ2-5	TGTGCCAGCAGCTTAAGCGGGAGGGCCCTAGGAGAGACCCAGTACTTC	CASSLSGRALGETQYF
TRBD2	TRBV5-4	few	15	TRBJ2-5	TGTGCCAGCAGTAGGGGCGGGACTAGTCAAGAGACCCAGTACTTC	CASSRGGTSQETQYF
NA	TRBV7-9	few	16	TRBJ1-1	TGTGCCAGCAGCTTAGCCGGCGGGTTGTGGGGCACTGAAGCTTTCTTT	CASSLAGGLWGTEAFF
NA	TRBV30	NA	14	TRBJ2-1	TGTGCCTGGAGTGCGGGGTCCCCCTACAATGAGCAGTTCTTC	CAWSAGSPYNEQFF
NA	TRBV18	few	16	TRBJ2-7	TGTGCCAGCTCACCCGCGACTTCGCGGTTCTCCTACGAGCAGTACTTC	CASSPATSRFSYEQYF
TRBD1	TRBV4-3	NA	15	TRBJ1-3	TGCGCCAGCAGCCAGACAGGGTATTCTGGAAACACCATATATTTT	CASSQTGYSGNTIYF
TRBD2	TRBV18	few	17	TRBJ2-1	TGTGCCAGCTCACGGTTGGAGACAGCGGGAGGGCAGGCTGAGCAGTTCTTC	CASSRLETAGGQAEQFF
TRBD2	TRBV27	few	15	TRBJ2-3	TGTGCCAGCAGCCAAACTAGCGTTAGCACAGATACGCAGTATTTT	CASSQTSVSTDTQYF
TRBD1	TRBV18	NA	12	TRBJ1-5	TGTGCCAGCTCACCAGACGGATGGACAGGGCATTTT	CASSPDGWTGHF
NA	TRBV20-1	NA	10	TRBJ1-1	TGCAGTTTCATGGAGGATGAAGCTTTCTTT	CSFMEDEAFF
NA	TRBV6-5	few	12	TRBJ2-7	TGTGCCAGCAGCCGCGGGGTTTACGAGCAGTACTTC	CASSRGVYEQYF
TRBD1	TRBV29-1	NA	12	TRBJ1-1	TGCAGCGTGGCTGGGACAGGGAATGAAGCTTTCTTT	CSVAGTGNEAFF
NA	TRBV30	few	13	TRBJ1-5	TGTGCCTGGAGTAAGGGAGAATATCAGCCCCAGCATTTT	CAWSKGEYQPQHF